This T cell receptor (beta chain) derives from a study of T cell clonotyping in hematopoietic cell transplantation. Findings and limits, study-wide: At the given depth, recipient repertoires were over 95% de novo clonotypes.

A remark on this clone: Its target is not known.

This CDR3 region has 15 residues. In germline, CDR1 is SGHRS, CDR2 YFSETQ. Unmatched junction bases numbered 9, after V lost 4 bases and J lost 2 bases. Libraries were prepared by immunoSEQ multiplex PCR; TCRdb keeps only in-frame clonotypes and omits some of them. The data hold nearly 20,000 clones, with 70% to 85% observed a single time. The receptor was derived from a man between 60 and 75 years old in good health. Some clones in this sample may be carry-over from other donors' samples. The chain is built from TRBV5-1 and TRBJ2-7; 7 bases map to TRBD1. Specimen: peripheral blood mononuclear cells. The CDR3 sequence is CASSLISGQTYEQYF. CDR3 bases: TGCGCCAGCAGCCTGATATCGGGACAGACCTACGAGCAGTACTTC.